The rows below give T cell receptor beta chains drawn from one sample of a study of T cell repertoires in cytomegalovirus infection. Using its own MiXCR run on the reads, TCRdb lists one record per CDR3 protein. The profile shows about 310,000 distinct CDR3 sequences, roughly 16% of them singletons. The sequenced sample consisted of PBMCs. The receptors here all came from a human donor in good health (CMV status not recorded). Some clones in this sample may be carry-over from other donors' samples. The CDR3 runs from the conserved cysteine through the conserved F or W. D genes are given only for firm matches. Clone size appears in some rows only: once, few, many, or a class for an expanded clone.

NA few TRBJ2-1 TRBV27 TGTGCCAGCAGTTCAAGTCGGAGCTCCTACAATGAGCAGTTCTTC CASSSSRSSYNEQFF
NA NA TRBJ2-7 TRBV18 TGTGCCAGCTCACCAAGCCTGGAAAACCGCTACGAGCAGTACTTC CASSPSLENRYEQYF
NA many TRBJ2-3 TRBV7-2 TGTGCCAGCAGCTCCGCTTGGGGCACAGATACGCAGTATTTT CASSSAWGTDTQYF
NA NA TRBJ1-5 TRBV19 TGTGCCAGTAGTACCCGGGGCCGCCTCAATCAGCCCCAGCATTTT CASSTRGRLNQPQHF
TRBD1 NA TRBJ2-1 TRBV20-1 TGCAGTGCTAGAGTCATAGGGGACAGGGGAGCCTACAATGAGCAGTTCTTC CSARVIGDRGAYNEQFF
TRBD2 NA TRBJ2-5 TRBV7-9 TGTGCCAGCAGCTCTAGCGGGGGGGTGCAAGAGACCCAGTACTTC CASSSSGGVQETQYF
TRBD1 few TRBJ2-1 TRBV10-3 TGTGCCATCAGTGGGGACAGCTCCTACAATGAGCAGTTCTTC CAISGDSSYNEQFF
NA NA TRBJ2-7 TRBV5-4 TGTGCCAGCAGCTTGGACCAGGGGCCCTACGAGCAGTACTTC CASSLDQGPYEQYF
NA NA TRBJ1-2 TRBV4-3 TGCGCCAGCAGCCAAATGACGGTTGGTTATGGCTACACCTTC CASSQMTVGYGYTF
NA NA TRBJ2-1 TRBV14 TGTGCCAGCAGCCAATACCGTTACAATGAGCAGTTCTTC CASSQYRYNEQFF
TRBD1 NA TRBJ2-7 TRBV29-1 TGCAGCGTGCGGTGGACAGGATTCCCCTACGAGCAGTACTTC CSVRWTGFPYEQYF
NA many TRBJ2-7 TRBV7-2 TGTGCCAGCAGCACCGGGGGCTACGAGCAGTACTTC CASSTGGYEQYF
TRBD1 few TRBJ2-2 TRBV5-4 TGTGCCAGCAACGGGGACAGCCCGAACACCGGGGAGCTGTTTTTT CASNGDSPNTGELFF
NA NA TRBJ1-3 TRBV28 TGTGCCAGCCAAGTTTCTTGGGGTTCAGGAAACACCATATATTTT CASQVSWGSGNTIYF
NA NA TRBJ1-1 TRBV5-4 TGTGCCATCTCTACAGGTGAGAACACTGAAGCTTTCTTT CAISTGENTEAFF
NA many TRBJ1-4 TRBV5-4 TGTGCCAGCAGCTTGAGTTGGGCAACTAATGAAAAACTGTTTTTT CASSLSWATNEKLFF
NA many TRBJ2-2 TRBV12-3/TRBV12-4 TGTGCCAGCAGTTGGAACACCGGGGAGCTGTTTTTT CASSWNTGELFF
NA few TRBJ2-2 TRBV7-2 TGTGCCAGCAGCTTAGGGGGGTTCGTCGGGGAGCTGTTTTTT CASSLGGFVGELFF
NA many TRBJ2-2 TRBV24-1 TGTGCCACCAGTGATTCATGGCAGGCGAACACCGGGGAGCTGTTTTTT CATSDSWQANTGELFF
NA NA TRBJ1-1 TRBV6-5 TGTGCCAGCCGCCTTCATGCGAACACTGAAGCTTTCTTT CASRLHANTEAFF
NA NA TRBJ1-4 TRBV12-3/TRBV12-4 TGTGCCAGCAGTACCACAGGGTCGGGTGGCGGGCTGTTTTTT CASSTTGSGGGLFF
NA NA TRBJ2-5 TRBV28 TGTGCCAGCAGTTCCCCCCCTACAGGCCGCCAAGAGACCCAGTACTTC CASSSPPTGRQETQYF
NA NA TRBJ1-5 TRBV2 TGTGCCAGCAGTGAAACCCCGGGGAGGGGGTCGGATCAGCCCCAGCATTTT CASSETPGRGSDQPQHF
TRBD1 NA TRBJ2-7 TRBV20-1 TGCAGTGCTAGCCGCGGACAGGGCTACGAGCAGTACTTC CSASRGQGYEQYF
NA many TRBJ2-3 TRBV12-3/TRBV12-4 TGTGCCAGCACTCAAACCCCGACAGCAGATACGCAGTATTTT CASTQTPTADTQYF
NA few TRBJ2-3 TRBV7-2 TGTGCCAGCAGCTTAGATTACGGCAGCAGCACAGATACGCAGTATTTT CASSLDYGSSTDTQYF